The clone carrying this TCR beta chain was observed a few times. The CDR3 extends over 17 amino acids. In germline, CDR1 is MDHEN, CDR2 SYDVKM. Trimming at V came to 3 bases and at J to 1 base, leaving 9 bases not matched to a gene. The data derive from a study of T cells in Graves' hyperthyroidism and ophthalmopathy. Across the whole study: Peripheral blood was acquired at first diagnosis, ahead of any therapy whatsoever.

In the ophthalmopathy cohort, Clinical Activity Score was at least 3, NOSPECS grade at least 4, and duration under 3 months. Orbital computed tomography, thyroid ultrasound, serum thyroxine and TRAb, and clinical symptoms together informed the diagnoses. Using approximately 10 ml of fresh peripheral blood, PBMCs were prepared. TCR beta CDR3 regions were amplified from RNA. First-round RT-PCR targeting the TCR CDR3 was performed with the HTBI primer set. MiXCR was run by TCRdb on the multiplex PCR reads, yielding one entry per CDR3 protein. This table holds roughly 500,000 distinct CDR3 sequences, 15% to 20% found once.

The sample comprised blood. The clonotype comes from a woman aged 25 to 39 with Graves' ophthalmopathy. The chain uses TRBV28 and TRBJ1-5; 7 positions agree with TRBD1. CDR3 sequence: CASSLIAGTESNQPQHF. The CDR3 DNA reads as TGTGCCAGCAGTTTGATTGCCGGGACAGAGAGCAATCAGCCCCAGCATTTT.